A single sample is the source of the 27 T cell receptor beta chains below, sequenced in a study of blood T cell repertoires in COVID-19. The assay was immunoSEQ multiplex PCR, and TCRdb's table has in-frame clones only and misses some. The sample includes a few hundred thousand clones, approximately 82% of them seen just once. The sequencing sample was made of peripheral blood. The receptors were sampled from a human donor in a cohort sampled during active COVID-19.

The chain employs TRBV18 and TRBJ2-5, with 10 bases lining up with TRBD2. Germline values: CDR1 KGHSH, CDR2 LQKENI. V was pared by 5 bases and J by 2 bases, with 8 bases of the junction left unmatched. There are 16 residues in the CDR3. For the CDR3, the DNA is TGTGCCAGCTCAGTAAGACTAGCGGGCCTACAAGAGACCCAGTACTTC. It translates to CASSVRLAGLQETQYF.

CDR3 in amino acids: CASSEVAGGKKQFF. CDR3 in DNA: TGTGCCAGCAGTGAGGTAGCGGGGGGTAAGAAGCAGTTCTTC. The genes are TRBV6-4 and TRBJ2-1, with TRBD2 matching over 10 bases. This CDR3 region has 14 residues. The germline CDR1 and CDR2 sequences are MRHNA and SNTAGT. J lost 11 bases, V lost 3 bases, and 7 bases had no gene match.

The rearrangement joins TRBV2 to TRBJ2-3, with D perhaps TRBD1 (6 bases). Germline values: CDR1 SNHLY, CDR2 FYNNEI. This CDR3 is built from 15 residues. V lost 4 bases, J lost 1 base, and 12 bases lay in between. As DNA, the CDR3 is TGTGCCAGCAGTGTTGCCAGGGGAGGCACAGATACGCAGTATTTT. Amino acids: CASSVARGGTDTQYF.

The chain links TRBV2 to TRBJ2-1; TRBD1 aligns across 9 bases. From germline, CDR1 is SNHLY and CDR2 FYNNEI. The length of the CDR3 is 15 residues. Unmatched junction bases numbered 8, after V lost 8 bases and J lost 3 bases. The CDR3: CASSPGQGIYNEQFF. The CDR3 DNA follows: TGTGCCAGCTCTCCGGGACAGGGAATCTACAATGAGCAGTTCTTC.

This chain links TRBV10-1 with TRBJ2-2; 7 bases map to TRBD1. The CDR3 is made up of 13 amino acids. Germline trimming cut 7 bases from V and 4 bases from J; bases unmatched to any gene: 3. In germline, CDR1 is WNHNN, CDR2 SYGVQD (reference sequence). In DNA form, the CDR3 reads TGCGCCAGCAACCGACAGGGCACCGGGGAGCTGTTTTTT. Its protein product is CASNRQGTGELFF.

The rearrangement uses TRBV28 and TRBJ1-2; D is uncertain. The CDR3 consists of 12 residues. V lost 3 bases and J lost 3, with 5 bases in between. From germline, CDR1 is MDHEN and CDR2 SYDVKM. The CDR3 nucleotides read TGTGCCAGCAGTTTCTCAGACTATGGCTACACCTTC. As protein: CASSFSDYGYTF.

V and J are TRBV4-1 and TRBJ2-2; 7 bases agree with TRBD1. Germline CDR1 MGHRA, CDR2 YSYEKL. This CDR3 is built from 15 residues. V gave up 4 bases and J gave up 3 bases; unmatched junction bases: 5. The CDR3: CASSLRTGDTGELFF. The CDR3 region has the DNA TGCGCCAGCAGCCTTCGGACAGGAGACACCGGGGAGCTGTTTTTT.

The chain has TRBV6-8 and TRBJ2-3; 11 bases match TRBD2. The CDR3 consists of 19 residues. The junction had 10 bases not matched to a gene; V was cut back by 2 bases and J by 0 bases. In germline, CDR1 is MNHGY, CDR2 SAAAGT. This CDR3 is CASSYELAGGLSSTDTQYF. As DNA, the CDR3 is TGTGCCAGCAGTTACGAGCTAGCGGGAGGCCTGTCTAGCACAGATACGCAGTATTTT.

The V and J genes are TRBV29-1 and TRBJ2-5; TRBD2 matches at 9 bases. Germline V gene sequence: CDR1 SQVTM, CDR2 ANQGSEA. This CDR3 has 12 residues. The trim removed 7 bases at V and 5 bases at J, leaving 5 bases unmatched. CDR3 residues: CSGGGGSETQYF. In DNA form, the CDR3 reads TGCAGCGGCGGGGGGGGATCCGAGACCCAGTACTTC. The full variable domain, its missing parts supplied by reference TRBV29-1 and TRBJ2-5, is SAVISQKPSRDICQRGTSLTIQCQVDSQVTMMFWYRQQPGQSLTLIATANQGSEATYESGFVIDKFPISRPNLTFSTLTVSNMSPEDSSIYLCSGGGGSETQYFGPGTRLLVL.

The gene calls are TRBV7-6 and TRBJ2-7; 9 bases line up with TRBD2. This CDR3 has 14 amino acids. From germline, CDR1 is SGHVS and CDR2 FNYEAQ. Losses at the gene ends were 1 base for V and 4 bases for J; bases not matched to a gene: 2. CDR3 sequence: CASSLGGLAYEQYF. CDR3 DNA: TGTGCCAGCAGCTTAGGAGGACTAGCGTACGAGCAGTACTTC.

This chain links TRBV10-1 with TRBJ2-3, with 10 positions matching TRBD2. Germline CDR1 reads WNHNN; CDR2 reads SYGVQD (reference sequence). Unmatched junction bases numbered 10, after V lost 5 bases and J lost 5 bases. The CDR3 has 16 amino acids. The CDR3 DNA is TGCGCCAGCAGTCGCGTGCTAGCGGGAGAGGTAGATACGCAGTATTTT. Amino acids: CASSRVLAGEVDTQYF.

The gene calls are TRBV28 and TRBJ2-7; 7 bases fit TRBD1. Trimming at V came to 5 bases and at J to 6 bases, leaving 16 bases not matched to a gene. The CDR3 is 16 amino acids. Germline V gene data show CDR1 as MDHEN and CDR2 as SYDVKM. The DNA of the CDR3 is TGTGCCAGCAGTCCCTTCGAGGGGGCTGTGTTCGTCGAGCAGTACTTC. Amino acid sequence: CASSPFEGAVFVEQYF.

CDR3 bases: TGTGCCAGTAGTCCGGGACAGGTCGCTGGAAACACCATATATTTT. This translates into CASSPGQVAGNTIYF. This chain uses TRBV19 with TRBJ1-3, with 8 positions matching TRBD1. CDR1 LNHDA and CDR2 SQIVND come from the germline V gene (reference sequence). V shed 5 bases, J shed 2 bases, and the junction held 5 bases outside the gene matches. CDR3 length: 15 residues. Looking up the rest from reference TRBV19 and TRBJ1-3 gives the full variable domain: DGGITQSPKYLFRKEGQNVTLSCEQNLNHDAMYWYRQDPGQGLRLIYYSQIVNDFQKGDIAEGYSVSREKKESFPLTVTSAQKNPTAFYLCASSPGQVAGNTIYFGEGSWLTVV.

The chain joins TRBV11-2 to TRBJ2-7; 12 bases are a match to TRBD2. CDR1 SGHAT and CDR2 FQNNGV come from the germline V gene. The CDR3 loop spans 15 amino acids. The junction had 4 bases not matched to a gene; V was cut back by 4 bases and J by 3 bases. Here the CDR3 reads CASSSGLAGLYEQYF. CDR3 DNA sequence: TGTGCCAGCAGCTCAGGACTAGCGGGGCTCTACGAGCAGTACTTC.

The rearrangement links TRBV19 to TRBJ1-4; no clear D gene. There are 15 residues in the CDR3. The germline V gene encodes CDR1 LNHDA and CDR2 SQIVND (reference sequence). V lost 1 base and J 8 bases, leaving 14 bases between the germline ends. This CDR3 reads CASSIARLPGEKLFF. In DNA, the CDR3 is TGTGCCAGTAGTATAGCGCGACTCCCGGGAGAAAAACTGTTTTTT. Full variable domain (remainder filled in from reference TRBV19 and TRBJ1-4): DGGITQSPKYLFRKEGQNVTLSCEQNLNHDAMYWYRQDPGQGLRLIYYSQIVNDFQKGDIAEGYSVSREKKESFPLTVTSAQKNPTAFYLCASSIARLPGEKLFFGSGTQLSVL.

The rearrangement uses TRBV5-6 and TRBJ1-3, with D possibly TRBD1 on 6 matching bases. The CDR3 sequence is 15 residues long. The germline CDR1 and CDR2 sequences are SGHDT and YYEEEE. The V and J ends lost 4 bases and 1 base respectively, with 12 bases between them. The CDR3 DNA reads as TGTGCCAGCAGCATAGCCAGGGGATCTGGAAACACCATATATTTT. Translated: CASSIARGSGNTIYF.

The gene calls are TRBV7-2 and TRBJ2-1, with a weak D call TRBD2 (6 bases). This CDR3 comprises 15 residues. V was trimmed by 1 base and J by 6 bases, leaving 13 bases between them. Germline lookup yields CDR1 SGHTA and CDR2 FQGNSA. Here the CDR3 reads CASSLGGGLFNEQFF. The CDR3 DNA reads TGTGCCAGCAGCTTAGGTGGGGGGTTGTTCAATGAGCAGTTCTTC.

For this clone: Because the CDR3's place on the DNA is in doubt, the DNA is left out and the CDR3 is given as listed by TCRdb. The CDR3 sequence is CASSLGTGFGYEQYF. V usage is TRBV28 and J usage is TRBJ2-7; the D call of TRBD2 is as the table states it, not checked on the DNA. The germline V gene encodes CDR1 MDHEN and CDR2 SYDVKM. Termini included, the CDR3 measures 15 amino acids.

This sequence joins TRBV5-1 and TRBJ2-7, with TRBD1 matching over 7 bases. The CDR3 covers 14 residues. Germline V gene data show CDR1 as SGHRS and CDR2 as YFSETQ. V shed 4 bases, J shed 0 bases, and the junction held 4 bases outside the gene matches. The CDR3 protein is CASSRDSVSYEQYF. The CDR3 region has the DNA TGCGCCAGCAGCCGGGACAGCGTCTCCTACGAGCAGTACTTC.

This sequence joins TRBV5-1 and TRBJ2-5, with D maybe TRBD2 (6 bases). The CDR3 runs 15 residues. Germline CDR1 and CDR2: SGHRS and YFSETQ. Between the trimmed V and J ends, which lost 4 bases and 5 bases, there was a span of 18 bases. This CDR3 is CASSPMGGVGETQYF. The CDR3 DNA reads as TGCGCCAGCAGCCCAATGGGCGGGGTTGGTGAGACCCAGTACTTC.

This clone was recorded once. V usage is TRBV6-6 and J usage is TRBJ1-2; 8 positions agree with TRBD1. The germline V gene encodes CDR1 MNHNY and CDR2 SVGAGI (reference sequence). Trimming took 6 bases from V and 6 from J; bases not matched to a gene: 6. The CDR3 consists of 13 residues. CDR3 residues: CASSTGGFDGYTF. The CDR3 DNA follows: TGTGCCAGCAGCACAGGGGGTTTCGATGGCTACACCTTC.

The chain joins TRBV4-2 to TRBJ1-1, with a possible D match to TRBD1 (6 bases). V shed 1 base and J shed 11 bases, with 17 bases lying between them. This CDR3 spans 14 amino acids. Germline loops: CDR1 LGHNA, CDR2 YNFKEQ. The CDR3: CASSQGHRVSGAFF. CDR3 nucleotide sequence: TGTGCCAGCAGCCAAGGCCACAGGGTTTCGGGTGCTTTCTTT.

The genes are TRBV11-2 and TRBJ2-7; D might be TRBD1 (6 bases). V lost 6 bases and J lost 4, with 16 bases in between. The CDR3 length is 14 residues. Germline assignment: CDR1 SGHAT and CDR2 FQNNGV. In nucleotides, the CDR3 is TGTGCCAGCAGACGCTCTAGAGGGGGTTACGAGCAGTACTTC. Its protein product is CASRRSRGGYEQYF.

The CDR3 DNA sequence: TGTGCCAGCACCCTAGGAACAGGGGGAGAGACCCAGTACTTC. Translation: CASTLGTGGETQYF. V gene TRBV2 combines with J gene TRBJ2-5; TRBD1 matches 8 bases. The V segment lost 7 bases and the J segment 4 bases; nucleotides outside the gene matches: 8. CDR1 and CDR2 (germline): SNHLY, FYNNEI. There are 14 residues in the CDR3. Combining the CDR3 with reference TRBV2 and TRBJ2-5 gives the whole variable domain EPEVTQTPSHQVTQMGQEVILRCVPISNHLYFYWYRQILGQKVEFLVSFYNNEISEKSEIFDDQFSVERPDGSNFTLKIRSTKLEDSAMYFCASTLGTGGETQYFGPGTRLLVL.

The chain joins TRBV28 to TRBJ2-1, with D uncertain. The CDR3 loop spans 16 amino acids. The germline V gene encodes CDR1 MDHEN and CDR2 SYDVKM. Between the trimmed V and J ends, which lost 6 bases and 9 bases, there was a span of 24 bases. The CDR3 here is CASSLPPPAAAGEQFF. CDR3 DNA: TGTGCCAGCAGCTTGCCTCCCCCGGCGGCCGCTGGTGAGCAGTTCTTC. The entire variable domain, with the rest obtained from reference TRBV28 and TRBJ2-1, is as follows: DVKVTQSSRYLVKRTGEKVFLECVQDMDHENMFWYRQDPGLGLRLIYFSYDVKMKEKGDIPEGYSVSREKKERFSLILESASTNQTSMYLCASSLPPPAAAGEQFFGPGTRLTVL.

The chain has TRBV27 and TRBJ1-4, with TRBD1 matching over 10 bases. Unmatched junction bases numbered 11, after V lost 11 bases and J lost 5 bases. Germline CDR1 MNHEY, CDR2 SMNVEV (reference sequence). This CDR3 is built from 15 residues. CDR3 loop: CASKLGGQGNEKLFF. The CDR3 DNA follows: TGTGCCTCAAAGCTAGGGGGACAGGGGAATGAAAAACTGTTTTTT.

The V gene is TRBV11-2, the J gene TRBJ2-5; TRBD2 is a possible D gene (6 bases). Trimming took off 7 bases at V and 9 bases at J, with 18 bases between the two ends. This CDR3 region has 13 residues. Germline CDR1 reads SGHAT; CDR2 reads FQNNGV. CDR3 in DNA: TGTGCCAGCACCTCGACTAGAACCAGGGCCCAGTACTTC. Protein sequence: CASTSTRTRAQYF. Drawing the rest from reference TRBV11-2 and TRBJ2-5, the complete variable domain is EAGVAQSPRYKIIEKRQSVAFWCNPISGHATLYWYQQILGQGPKLLIQFQNNGVVDDSQLPKDRFSAERLKGVDSTLKIQPAKLEDSAVYLCASTSTRTRAQYFGPGTRLLVL.